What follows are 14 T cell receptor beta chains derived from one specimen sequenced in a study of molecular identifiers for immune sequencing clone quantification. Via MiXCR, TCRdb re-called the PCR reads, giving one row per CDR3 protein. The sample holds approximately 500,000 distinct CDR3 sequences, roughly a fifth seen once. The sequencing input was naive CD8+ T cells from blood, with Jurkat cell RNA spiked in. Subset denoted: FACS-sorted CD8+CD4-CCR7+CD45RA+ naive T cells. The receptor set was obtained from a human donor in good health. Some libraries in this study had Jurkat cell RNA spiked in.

The CDR3 region is CASSQVVGTTGNTIYF. In DNA, the CDR3 is TGCGCCAGCAGCCAAGTGGTCGGGACTACTGGAAACACCATATATTTT. V and J are TRBV4-1 and TRBJ1-3; a possible D gene is TRBD1 (5 bases). Trimming took 1 base from V and 2 from J, leaving 12 bases between them. Germline V CDR1 and CDR2: MGHRA, YSYEKL. CDR3 size: 16 residues.

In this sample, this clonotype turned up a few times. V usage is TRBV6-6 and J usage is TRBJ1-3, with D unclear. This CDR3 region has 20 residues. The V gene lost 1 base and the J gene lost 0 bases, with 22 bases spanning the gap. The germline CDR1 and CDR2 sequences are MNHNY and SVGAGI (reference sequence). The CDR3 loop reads CASSYLPLWTPDSSGNTIYF. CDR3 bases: TGTGCCAGCAGTTACTTGCCTTTATGGACCCCCGACTCCTCTGGAAACACCATATATTTT.

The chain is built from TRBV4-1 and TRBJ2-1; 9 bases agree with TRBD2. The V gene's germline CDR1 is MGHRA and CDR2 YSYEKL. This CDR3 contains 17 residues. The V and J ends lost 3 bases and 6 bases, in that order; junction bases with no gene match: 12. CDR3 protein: CASSHDSRGGLLNEQFF. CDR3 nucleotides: TGCGCCAGCAGCCATGATTCGCGGGGGGGCCTCCTCAATGAGCAGTTCTTC.

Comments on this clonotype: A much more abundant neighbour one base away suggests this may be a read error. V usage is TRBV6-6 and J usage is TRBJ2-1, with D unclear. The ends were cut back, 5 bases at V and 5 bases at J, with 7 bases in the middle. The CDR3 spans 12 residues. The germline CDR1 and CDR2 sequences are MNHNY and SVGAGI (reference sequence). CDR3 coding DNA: TGTGCCAGCAGTGACGAGCACAATGAGCAGTTCTTC. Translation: CASSDEHNEQFF.

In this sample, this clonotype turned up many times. The CDR3 coding sequence is TGTGCCAGCAATACAGGGGTTGGAATAGTAGGGCCCCAGCATTTT. Its protein product is CASNTGVGIVGPQHF. The gene calls are TRBV12-3 or TRBV12-4 and TRBJ1-5; TRBD1 matches at 7 bases. The CDR3 spans 15 residues. The J segment lost 9 bases and the V segment lost 7 bases, leaving 15 bases of the junction unmatched.

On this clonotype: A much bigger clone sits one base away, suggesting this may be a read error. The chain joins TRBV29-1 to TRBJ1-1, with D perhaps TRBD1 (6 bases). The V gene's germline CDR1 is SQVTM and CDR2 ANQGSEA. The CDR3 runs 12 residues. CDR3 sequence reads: CSVEGGAPETFF. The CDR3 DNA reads TGCAGCGTTGAAGGGGGGGCCCCTGAAACTTTCTTT.

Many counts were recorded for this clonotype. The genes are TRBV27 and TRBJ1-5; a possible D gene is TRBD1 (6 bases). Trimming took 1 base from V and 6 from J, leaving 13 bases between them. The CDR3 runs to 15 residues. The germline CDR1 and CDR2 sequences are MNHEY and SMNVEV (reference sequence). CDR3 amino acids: CASSLYRGSGQPQHF. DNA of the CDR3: TGTGCCAGCAGTTTATATAGGGGGTCGGGTCAGCCCCAGCATTTT.

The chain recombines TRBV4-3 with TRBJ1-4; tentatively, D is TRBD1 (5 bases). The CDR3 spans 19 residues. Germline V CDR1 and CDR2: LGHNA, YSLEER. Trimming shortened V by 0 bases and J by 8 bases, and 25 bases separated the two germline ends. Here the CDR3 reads CASSQDDVRRQGLLEKLFF. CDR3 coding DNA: TGCGCCAGCAGCCAAGACGATGTGCGGCGGCAGGGTCTACTCGAAAAACTGTTTTTT.

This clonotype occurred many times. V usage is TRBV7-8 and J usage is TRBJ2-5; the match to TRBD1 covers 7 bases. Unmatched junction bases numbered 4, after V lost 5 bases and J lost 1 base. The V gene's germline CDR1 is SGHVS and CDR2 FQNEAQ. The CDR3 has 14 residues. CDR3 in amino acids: CASSPSGGQETQYF. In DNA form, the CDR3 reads TGTGCCAGCAGCCCGTCAGGGGGCCAAGAGACCCAGTACTTC. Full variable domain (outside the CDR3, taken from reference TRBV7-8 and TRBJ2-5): GAGVSQSPRYKVAKRGQDVALRCDPISGHVSLFWYQQALGQGPEFLTYFQNEAQLDKSGLPSDRFFAERPEGSVSTLKIQRTQQEDSAVYLCASSPSGGQETQYFGPGTRLLVL.

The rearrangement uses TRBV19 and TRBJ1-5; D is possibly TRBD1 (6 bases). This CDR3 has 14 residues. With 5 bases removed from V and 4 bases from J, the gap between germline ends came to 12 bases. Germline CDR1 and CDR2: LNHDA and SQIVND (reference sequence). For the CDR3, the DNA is TGTGCCAGTAGTGTACAGGGTTGGAATCAGCCCCAGCATTTT. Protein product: CASSVQGWNQPQHF.

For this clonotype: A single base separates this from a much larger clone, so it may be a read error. CDR3 in amino acids: CASSLGQGQTCEQYF. CDR3 nucleotide sequence: TGTGCCAGCAGCTTAGGACAGGGGCAGACCTGCGAGCAGTACTTC. This chain joins TRBV7-2 and TRBJ2-7, with 8 bases identical to TRBD1. The CDR3 runs 15 residues. The trim removed 1 base at V and 6 bases at J, leaving 8 bases unmatched. CDR1 is SGHTA, CDR2 FQGNSA, per germline.

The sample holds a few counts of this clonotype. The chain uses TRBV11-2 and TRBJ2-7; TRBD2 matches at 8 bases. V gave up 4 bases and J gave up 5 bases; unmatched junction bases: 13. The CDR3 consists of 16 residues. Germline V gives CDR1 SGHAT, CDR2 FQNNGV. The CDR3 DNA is TGTGCCAGCAGCTACCAAAGCGGGGGAGTCTGGAACGAGCAGTACTTC. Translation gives CASSYQSGGVWNEQYF.

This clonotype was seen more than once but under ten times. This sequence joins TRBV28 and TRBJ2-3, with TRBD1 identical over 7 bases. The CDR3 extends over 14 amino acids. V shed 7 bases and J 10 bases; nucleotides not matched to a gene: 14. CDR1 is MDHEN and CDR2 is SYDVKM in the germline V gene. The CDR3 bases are TGTGCCAGCAACTTAGACAGGGAGACCGCTGCGCAGTATTTT. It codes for CASNLDRETAAQYF.

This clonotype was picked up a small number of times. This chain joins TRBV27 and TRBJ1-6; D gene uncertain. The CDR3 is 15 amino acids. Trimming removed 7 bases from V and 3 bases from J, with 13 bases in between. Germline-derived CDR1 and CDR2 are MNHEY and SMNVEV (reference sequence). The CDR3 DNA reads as TGTGCCAGCACGGACCTCAGTCACTATAATTCACCCCTCCACTTT. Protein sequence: CASTDLSHYNSPLHF.